Described below is a single TCR beta chain sequence and its context. Its binding antigen is unknown. Base quality data are lacking; no much larger clone is found one base away. This record belongs to a study of control samples from healthy donors and cancer patients (dated by TCRdb to 2018 to 2020). From a lookup of the germline V gene, CDR1 and CDR2 are SGHDT and YYEEEE. V is pruned by 2 bases and J by 7 bases, leaving 8 bases of the junction without a gene match. The CDR3 contains 15 residues, cysteine and phenylalanine counted. The only DNA kept is the CDR3, 45 bases in frame from the first base. The library relied on the immunoSEQ multiplex PCR assay. Drawn from immuneACCESS, this table holds only the in-frame rearrangements with V and J called that TCRdb kept. Clones are partly lost; checked studies trace under half to an unresolved V gene and leave the rest unexplained. This sample comprises some 410,000 clones, 80% to 95% of them detected only once. The ten largest account for around 6.8% of the sample.

The sequenced sample consisted of PBMCs. The TCR sequence derives from a middle-aged man with head and neck cancer. The chain joins TRBV5-6 to TRBJ1-5, and TRBD1 aligns with 8 junction nucleotides. The CDR3 reads CASSFGNRGRQPQHF. The bases read TGTGCCAGCAGCTTTGGCAACAGGGGGAGACAGCCCCAGCATTTT.